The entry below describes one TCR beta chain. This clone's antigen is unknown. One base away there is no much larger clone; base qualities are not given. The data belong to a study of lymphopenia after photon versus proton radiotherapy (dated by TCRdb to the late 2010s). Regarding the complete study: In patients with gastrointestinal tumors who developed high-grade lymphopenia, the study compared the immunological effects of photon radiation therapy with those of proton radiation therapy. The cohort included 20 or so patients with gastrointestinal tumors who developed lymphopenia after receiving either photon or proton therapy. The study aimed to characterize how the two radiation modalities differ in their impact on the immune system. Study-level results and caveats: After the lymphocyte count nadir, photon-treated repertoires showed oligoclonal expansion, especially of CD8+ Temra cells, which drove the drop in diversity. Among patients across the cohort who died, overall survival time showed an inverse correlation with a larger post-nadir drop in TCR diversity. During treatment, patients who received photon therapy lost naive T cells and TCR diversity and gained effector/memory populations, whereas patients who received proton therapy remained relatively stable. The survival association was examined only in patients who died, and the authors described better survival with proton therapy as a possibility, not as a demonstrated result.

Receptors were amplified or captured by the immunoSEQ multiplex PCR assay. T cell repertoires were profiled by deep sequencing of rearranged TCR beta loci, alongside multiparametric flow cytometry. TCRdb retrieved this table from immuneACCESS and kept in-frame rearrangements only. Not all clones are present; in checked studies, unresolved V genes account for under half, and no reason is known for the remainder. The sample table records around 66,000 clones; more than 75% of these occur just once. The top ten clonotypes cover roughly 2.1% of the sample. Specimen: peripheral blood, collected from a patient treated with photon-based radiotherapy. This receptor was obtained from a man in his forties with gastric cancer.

The CDR3 here reads CSVRDRFTYEQYF. The DNA reads TGCAGCGTTCGGGACAGGTTTACCTACGAGCAGTACTTC. The V and J segments used are TRBV29-1 and TRBJ2-7; the junction holds 8 bases that match TRBD1. Including cysteine and phenylalanine, the CDR3 has 13 amino acids. Just the 39-base CDR3 DNA is kept, in frame starting at base 1. V and J are trimmed by 5 bases and 2 bases, and the gene matches miss 5 bases of the junction. CDR1 SQVTM and CDR2 ANQGSEA are derived from the germline V gene.